This record concerns one TCR beta chain sequence. This sample was taken from a study of blood T cell repertoires in COVID-19. Study in general: The samples span acute and convalescent COVID-19 from the United States, Italy and Spain. In each case, the material was cDNA or gDNA derived from T cells, B-cell-depleted T cells, or PBMCs.

Original processing methods: Reference gene primer amplification gave estimated nucleated cell counts. Sequencing used immunoSEQ multiplex PCR; TCRdb keeps in-frame clones, though not all of them. V, J and clone size derive from that table, while D and trimming were established from the DNA sequence. The repertoire holds some 69,000 clones, with roughly four fifths as singletons. Germline V gene sequence: CDR1 MGHRA, CDR2 YSYEKL. The CDR3 extends over 13 amino acids. Deletions cut 6 bases from V and 3 bases from J, with 10 bases between. This chain uses TRBV4-1 with TRBJ2-3; the D is unclear. The source of this sequence is a woman aged 55-69 years with acute or convalescent COVID-19. The sample consisted of peripheral blood. CDR3 DNA sequence: TGCGCCAGCAGTCTCCTAATTACAGATACGCAGTATTTT. Protein product: CASSLLITDTQYF.